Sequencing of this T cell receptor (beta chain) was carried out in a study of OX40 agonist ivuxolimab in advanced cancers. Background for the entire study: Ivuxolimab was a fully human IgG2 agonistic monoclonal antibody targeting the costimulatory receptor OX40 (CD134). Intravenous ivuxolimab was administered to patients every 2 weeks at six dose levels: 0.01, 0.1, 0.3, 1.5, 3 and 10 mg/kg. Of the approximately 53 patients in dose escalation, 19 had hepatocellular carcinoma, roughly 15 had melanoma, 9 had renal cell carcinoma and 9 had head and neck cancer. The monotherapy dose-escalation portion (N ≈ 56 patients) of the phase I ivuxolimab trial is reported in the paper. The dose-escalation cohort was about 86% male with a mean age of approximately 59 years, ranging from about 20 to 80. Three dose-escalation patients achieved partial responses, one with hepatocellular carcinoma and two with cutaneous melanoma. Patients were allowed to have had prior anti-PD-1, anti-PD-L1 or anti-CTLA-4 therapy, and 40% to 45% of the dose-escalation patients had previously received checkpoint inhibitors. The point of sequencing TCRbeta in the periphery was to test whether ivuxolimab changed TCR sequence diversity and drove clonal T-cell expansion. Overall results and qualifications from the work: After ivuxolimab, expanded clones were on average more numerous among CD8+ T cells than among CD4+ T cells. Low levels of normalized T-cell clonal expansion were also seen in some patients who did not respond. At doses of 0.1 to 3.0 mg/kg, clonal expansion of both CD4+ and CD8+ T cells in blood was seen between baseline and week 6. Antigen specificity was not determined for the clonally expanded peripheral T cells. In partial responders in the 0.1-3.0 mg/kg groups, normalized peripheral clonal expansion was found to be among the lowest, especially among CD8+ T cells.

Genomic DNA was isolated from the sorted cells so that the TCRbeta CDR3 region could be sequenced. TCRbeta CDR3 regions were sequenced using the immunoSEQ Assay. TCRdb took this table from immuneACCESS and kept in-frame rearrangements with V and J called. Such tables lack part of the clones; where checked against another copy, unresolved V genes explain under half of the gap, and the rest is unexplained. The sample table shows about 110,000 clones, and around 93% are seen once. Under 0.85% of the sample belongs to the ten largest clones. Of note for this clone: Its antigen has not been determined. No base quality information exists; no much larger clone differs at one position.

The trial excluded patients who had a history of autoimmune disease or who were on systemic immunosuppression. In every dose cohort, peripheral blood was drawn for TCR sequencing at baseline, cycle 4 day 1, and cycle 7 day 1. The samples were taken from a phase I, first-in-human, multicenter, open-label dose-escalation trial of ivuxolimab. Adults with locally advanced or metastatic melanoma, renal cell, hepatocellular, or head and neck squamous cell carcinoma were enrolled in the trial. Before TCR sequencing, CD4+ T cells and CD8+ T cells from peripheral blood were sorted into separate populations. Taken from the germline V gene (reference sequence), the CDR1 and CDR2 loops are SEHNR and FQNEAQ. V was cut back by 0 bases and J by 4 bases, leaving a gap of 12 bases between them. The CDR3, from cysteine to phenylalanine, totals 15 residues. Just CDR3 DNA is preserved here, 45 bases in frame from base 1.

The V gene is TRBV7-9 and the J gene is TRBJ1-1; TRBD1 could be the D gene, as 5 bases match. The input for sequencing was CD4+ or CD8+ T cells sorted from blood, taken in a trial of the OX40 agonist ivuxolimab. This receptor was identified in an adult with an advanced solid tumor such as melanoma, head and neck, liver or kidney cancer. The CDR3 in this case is CASSLAVGLGTEAFF. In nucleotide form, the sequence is TGTGCCAGCAGCTTAGCGGTGGGGCTTGGCACTGAAGCTTTCTTT.